The next 27 T cell receptor beta chains were all read from a single sample in a study of shared clonotypes between healthy human individuals. The table came from immunoSEQ multiplex PCR; TCRdb's copy has only in-frame clones and leaves some out. The table includes about 1 million clones, 65% to 80% detected once. Sample: memory CD4+ T cells sorted from blood. Stated subset: CD45RA-negative fraction. Receptors originate from a man between 18 and 35 years old in good health.

The genes are TRBV7-8 and TRBJ2-7, with D perhaps assigned TRBD1 or TRBD2 (5 bases each). Germline V gene data show CDR1 as SGHVS and CDR2 as FQNEAQ. This CDR3 is built from 15 residues. Deletions cut 5 bases from V and 2 bases from J, with 16 bases between. CDR3 region: CASSPRQSGPYEQYF. The CDR3 DNA reads as TGTGCCAGCAGCCCTAGACAGTCGGGGCCCTACGAGCAGTACTTC. Full variable domain (rest looked up from reference TRBV7-8 and TRBJ2-7): GAGVSQSPRYKVAKRGQDVALRCDPISGHVSLFWYQQALGQGPEFLTYFQNEAQLDKSGLPSDRFFAERPEGSVSTLKIQRTQQEDSAVYLCASSPRQSGPYEQYFGPGTRLTVT.

This chain joins TRBV10-1 and TRBJ2-7; D may correspond to TRBD1 or TRBD2 (5 bases each). Germline V gene lookup returns CDR1 WNHNN and CDR2 SYGVQD (reference sequence). This CDR3 comprises 13 residues. Trimming pared 6 bases from V and 0 bases from J, leaving 9 bases between. Written as DNA, the CDR3 is TGCGCCAGCAGCCGGGACCTCTCCTACGAGCAGTACTTC. Protein: CASSRDLSYEQYF.

This clone was observed a few times. This sequence joins TRBV30 and TRBJ1-1, with 9 bases identical to TRBD1. J was trimmed by 5 bases and V by 3 bases; bases with no gene match: 7. Looked up from germline, CDR1 is GTSNPN and CDR2 is SVGIG (reference sequence). This CDR3 has 14 residues. The CDR3 here is CAWRGTGRRTEAFF. The CDR3 region has the DNA TGTGCCTGGAGGGGGACAGGGAGGAGGACTGAAGCTTTCTTT.

In its sample, this clone was seen once. V is TRBV2 and J is TRBJ2-5; D assignment may be TRBD1 or TRBD2 (5 bases each). The CDR3 sequence is 13 residues long. Germline CDR1 is SNHLY and CDR2 is FYNNEI. V gave up 10 bases and J gave up 4 bases, with 16 bases separating them. CDR3 in amino acids: CATTGAGGETQYF. The CDR3 DNA sequence: TGTGCCACCACCGGGGCTGGGGGAGAGACCCAGTACTTC. Based on the CDR3 plus reference TRBV2 and TRBJ2-5, the full variable domain is EPEVTQTPSHQVTQMGQEVILRCVPISNHLYFYWYRQILGQKVEFLVSFYNNEISEKSEIFDDQFSVERPDGSNFTLKIRSTKLEDSAMYFCATTGAGGETQYFGPGTRLLVL.

J is TRBJ2-1 and V is TRBV4-1, with 8 bases matching TRBD2. The germline V gene has CDR1 MGHRA and CDR2 YSYEKL. This CDR3 has 17 amino acids. V lost 4 bases and J lost 0; bases outside the gene matches: 8. CDR3 sequence (DNA): TGCGCCAGCAGCCCCCTTTCCGGGGGGGCCTCCTACAATGAGCAGTTCTTC. Protein: CASSPLSGGASYNEQFF.

This clone was seen just once. This rearrangement joins TRBV9 to TRBJ2-7, with D possibly matching TRBD2 (6 bases). The length of the CDR3 is 15 residues. V was pared by 0 bases and J by 0 bases, with 10 bases between. Germline assignment: CDR1 SGDLS and CDR2 YYNGEE. CDR3 sequence reads: CASSVGDSISYEQYF. DNA of the CDR3: TGTGCCAGCAGCGTAGGGGACTCAATCTCCTACGAGCAGTACTTC.

The genes are TRBV11-2 and TRBJ2-1; a weak D match, TRBD2 (5 bases). CDR3 size: 16 residues. Germline V CDR1 and CDR2: SGHAT, FQNNGV. The germline V and J ends were trimmed by 5 bases and 10 bases, with 24 bases remaining between them. The CDR3 nucleotides read TGTGCCAGCAGCGTCCTAACGGGCACCGGCCGAGGGGAGCAGTTCTTC. It translates to CASSVLTGTGRGEQFF.

The V gene is TRBV18, the J gene TRBJ1-4; D remains ambiguous. The CDR3 runs to 16 residues. The germline CDR1 and CDR2 sequences are KGHSH and LQKENI. V lost 2 bases to trimming and J lost 0 bases, with 10 bases between them. The CDR3 sequence is CASSPWAAATNEKLFF. The CDR3 nucleotides read TGTGCCAGCTCACCATGGGCAGCTGCAACTAATGAAAAACTGTTTTTT.

Concerning this clone: Other DNA sequences in this sample translate to the same CDR3. The chain employs TRBV5-1 and TRBJ2-2; tentatively, D is TRBD1 (6 bases). This CDR3 region has 14 residues. Trimming cost V 2 bases and J 8 bases, with 13 bases left between them. The V gene's germline CDR1 is SGHRS and CDR2 YFSETQ. The CDR3 here is CASSLSQGGGELFF. Here the CDR3 DNA reads TGCGCCAGCAGCTTAAGTCAAGGGGGAGGGGAGCTGTTTTTT.

The chain employs TRBV7-8 and TRBJ1-6, with TRBD1 matching 7 bases. Germline CDR1 is SGHVS and CDR2 is FQNEAQ. This CDR3 has 17 residues. V gave up 5 bases and J gave up 0 bases; unmatched junction bases: 7. Here the CDR3 DNA reads TGTGCCAGCAGCGGAATGGACAGGTCCTCCTATAATTCACCCCTCCACTTT. Protein product: CASSGMDRSSYNSPLHF.

The rearrangement links TRBV5-8 to TRBJ1-5; D may be TRBD1 (5 bases). The CDR3 spans 15 residues. Looked up from germline, CDR1 is SGHTS and CDR2 is YDEGEE. With 4 bases removed from V and 5 bases from J, the gap between germline ends came to 16 bases. The CDR3 sequence: CASSLSVRDDQPQHF. The CDR3, as DNA: TGTGCCAGCAGCCTCTCGGTCCGGGACGATCAGCCCCAGCATTTT.

The chain has TRBV2 and TRBJ2-7; 8 positions match TRBD2. Trimming cost V 7 bases and J 1 base; bases outside gene matches: 12. In germline, CDR1 is SNHLY, CDR2 FYNNEI. CDR3 size: 16 residues. CDR3 nucleotides: TGTGCCAGCAATCCCGGGAGGGCCACTGGGTCCTACGAGCAGTACTTC. As protein: CASNPGRATGSYEQYF.

This clone was observed a single time. This chain joins TRBV5-1 and TRBJ1-6, with D possibly TRBD1 on 6 matching bases. Per germline, CDR1 SGHRS and CDR2 YFSETQ. The CDR3 consists of 15 residues. V dropped 4 bases and J dropped 10 bases, with 18 bases sitting between them. The CDR3 DNA reads as TGCGCCAGCAGCCAGACCTACAGGGAGAACTCACCCCTCCACTTT. Translating it yields CASSQTYRENSPLHF.

To note about this clone: The junction does not match germline at one end; this may be a read error. CDR3 bases: TGTGCCAGCAGTTTAACAGGAAATCTGCCCCAGCATTTT. Protein: CASSLTGNLPQHF. The chain uses TRBV27 and TRBJ1-5, with D possibly being TRBD1 (5 bases). The CDR3 length is 13 residues. Germline CDR1 is MNHEY and CDR2 is SMNVEV (reference sequence).

The J gene is TRBJ1-3, the V gene TRBV5-5, with D unresolved. The CDR3 totals 15 residues. Trimming cost V 1 base and J 3 bases, with 11 bases left between them. CDR1 and CDR2 (germline): SGHKS, YYEKEE (reference sequence). The DNA of the CDR3 is TGTGCCAGCAGCTTGAAGGGTGATAGTGGAAACACCATATATTTT. This sequence encodes CASSLKGDSGNTIYF.

The J gene is TRBJ2-5, the V gene TRBV5-1; D gene uncertain. Trimming cost V 4 bases and J 1 base, with 14 bases left between them. Germline V gene lookup returns CDR1 SGHRS and CDR2 YFSETQ. CDR3 length equals 15 residues. In DNA form, the CDR3 reads TGCGCCAGCAGCATCAGCGTCCCGGTCCAAGAGACCCAGTACTTC. It codes for CASSISVPVQETQYF.

This chain connects TRBV5-1 to TRBJ2-3; tentatively, D is TRBD1 or TRBD2 (5 bases each). This CDR3 comprises 15 residues. Looked up from germline, CDR1 is SGHRS and CDR2 is YFSETQ. V was cut by 3 bases and J by 0 bases, with 11 bases left in between. The CDR3 DNA follows: TGCGCCAGCAGCTACTCCGGGACGAGCACAGATACGCAGTATTTT. Its translation: CASSYSGTSTDTQYF.

This clone was counted between two and nine times. This chain uses TRBV7-2 with TRBJ2-1; D is unclear. Trimming shortened V by 4 bases and J by 7 bases, and 11 bases separated the two germline ends. Germline CDR1 reads SGHTA; CDR2 reads FQGNSA. The CDR3 is 13 residues long. The CDR3 here is CASSSYGRNEQFF. The CDR3 nucleotides read TGTGCCAGCAGCTCCTATGGTAGAAATGAGCAGTTCTTC.

Turning to this clone: Mismatch with germline at one junction end may stem from a read error. The rearrangement links TRBV6-6 to TRBJ1-2; tentatively, D is TRBD1 (6 bases). The CDR3 has 15 residues. The germline V gene has CDR1 MNHNY and CDR2 SVGAGI (reference sequence). The CDR3 spells CASSYSRGQTYDYTF. CDR3 coding DNA: TGTGCCAGCAGTTACTCTAGAGGACAGACCTATGACTACACCTTC.

This chain uses TRBV9 with TRBJ2-1; maybe TRBD2 (5 bases). The germline gives CDR1 SGDLS, CDR2 YYNGEE. The CDR3 is 17 amino acids. Trimming removed 4 bases at V and 1 base at J, with 18 bases between. The CDR3 DNA is TGTGCCAGCAGCTCTAATCTAGCCCCAATTTCCTACAATGAGCAGTTCTTC. It specifies CASSSNLAPISYNEQFF.

The chain couples TRBV19 to TRBJ1-6; D is perhaps TRBD1 (5 bases). The V gene lost 7 bases and the J gene lost 4 bases, with 8 bases spanning the gap. Germline V gene sequence: CDR1 LNHDA, CDR2 SQIVND (reference sequence). The CDR3 runs to 13 residues. In DNA form, the CDR3 reads TGTGCCAGTACGACAGATTATAATTCACCCCTCCACTTT. This encodes CASTTDYNSPLHF.

J is TRBJ2-2 and V is TRBV18; TRBD1 agrees at 10 bases. V was clipped by 3 bases and J by 11 bases; unmatched bases: 6. Germline V lookup: CDR1 KGHSH, CDR2 LQKENI. The CDR3 has 14 amino acids. CDR3 nucleotide sequence: TGTGCCAGCTCACCGCAGACAGGGGGCAGTGAGCTGTTTTTT. This codes for CASSPQTGGSELFF. Combining the CDR3 with reference TRBV18 and TRBJ2-2 gives the whole variable domain NAGVMQNPRHLVRRRGQEARLRCSPMKGHSHVYWYRQLPEEGLKFMVYLQKENIIDESGMPKERFSAEFPKEGPSILRIQQVVRGDSAAYFCASSPQTGGSELFFGEGSRLTVL.

The chain combines TRBV2 with TRBJ1-5, with TRBD1 as a possible D gene (5 bases). V lost 2 bases to trimming and J lost 4 bases, with 9 bases between them. The CDR3 has 14 residues. Looked up from germline, CDR1 is SNHLY and CDR2 is FYNNEI. The CDR3 loop reads CASSEQGSNQPQHF. The CDR3 DNA reads as TGTGCCAGCAGTGAACAGGGCTCGAATCAGCCCCAGCATTTT.

This clone was counted a single time. The chain recombines TRBV28 with TRBJ1-1; 9 nucleotides match TRBD1. The CDR3 is 14 residues long. In germline, CDR1 is MDHEN, CDR2 SYDVKM. Trimming took 5 bases from V and 7 from J; bases not matched to a gene: 8. CDR3 protein: CASSENRGHSEAFF. The CDR3 coding sequence is TGTGCCAGCAGTGAGAACAGGGGGCATAGTGAAGCTTTCTTT.

The chain carries TRBV5-4 and TRBJ1-4; no clear D. The germline CDR1 and CDR2 sequences are SGHNT and YYREEE (reference sequence). This CDR3 is built from 14 residues. The germline V and J ends were trimmed by 10 bases and 8 bases, with 21 bases remaining between them. The CDR3, as DNA: TGTGCCCACGACCCGGGCCCTCTTTACGAAAAACTGTTTTTT. This translates into CAHDPGPLYEKLFF. The complete variable domain, with remaining parts taken from reference TRBV5-4 and TRBJ1-4, reads ETGVTQSPTHLIKTRGQQVTLRCSSQSGHNTVSWYQQALGQGPQFIFQYYREEENGRGNFPPRFSGLQFPNYSSELNVNALELDDSALYLCAHDPGPLYEKLFFGSGTQLSVL.

This clone was seen more than once but under ten times. The chain combines TRBV27 with TRBJ1-1; 7 bases map to TRBD1. Germline V lookup: CDR1 MNHEY, CDR2 SMNVEV (reference sequence). This CDR3 has 13 residues. Trimming removed 7 bases from V and 4 bases from J; junction bases left unmatched: 6. Here the CDR3 DNA reads TGTGCCAGCAACCCTGCAGGGGGCACTGAAGCTTTCTTT. Amino acid sequence: CASNPAGGTEAFF.

This clone was observed a few times. This chain joins TRBV7-9 and TRBJ1-6; the match to TRBD1 covers 7 bases. Germline V gives CDR1 SEHNR, CDR2 FQNEAQ (reference sequence). Trimming removed 5 bases from V and 10 bases from J; junction bases left unmatched: 8. The CDR3 runs to 14 residues. The CDR3 coding sequence is TGTGCCAGCAGCCGACAGGGCGGAAGGTCACCCCTCCACTTT. The encoded protein is CASSRQGGRSPLHF.